This TCR beta chain was obtained from a study of cytomegalovirus exposure and HLA in healthy donors. Regarding the study as a whole: A later analysis reportedly found fewer N-insertions in an Asian-associated ancestry cluster than the roughly 670-donor mean. Earlier analysis looked at TCR beta V segments, and most were productive about 87% or about 30% of the time. Within a later analysis, the majority of CMV-associated TCR beta chains appeared HLA-restricted. In a later analysis, DRB1 alleles had the most associated TCRs; HLA-C alleles the fewest.

The count of this clone is one. The target antigen is unknown. Germline V CDR1 and CDR2: SEHNR, FQNEAQ (reference sequence). This CDR3 contains 14 residues. Trimming cost V 2 bases and J 4 bases, with 8 bases left between them. Primers included in the PCR were 60 Vbeta and 13 Jbeta primers. The data were produced by immunoSEQ multiplex PCR, yet TCRdb's version contains in-frame clones alone and is incomplete. This sample has hundreds of thousands of clones, with just over 70% found just once. The sequence was obtained from a female donor in good health and CMV-seronegative. This chain links TRBV7-9 with TRBJ2-2; D might be TRBD1 (6 bases). The sample comprised PBMCs. CDR3: CASSLRGGTGELFF. CDR3 nucleotides: TGTGCCAGCAGCTTACGAGGGGGCACCGGGGAGCTGTTTTTT.